These 19 T cell receptor beta chains came from one sample sequenced in a study of blood T cell repertoires in COVID-19. TCRdb keeps only in-frame clones here, not all; method: immunoSEQ multiplex PCR. The data hold 250,000 to 350,000 clones, with approximately 85% observed a single time. The specimen was PBMCs or T cells enriched from blood (not recorded which). These receptors came from a young woman who had recovered from COVID-19.

V and J are TRBV28 and TRBJ2-7; 10 positions agree with TRBD1. Germline assignment: CDR1 MDHEN and CDR2 SYDVKM. After removal of 8 bases from V and 12 bases from J, the junction contained 13 bases not matched to a gene. The CDR3 contains 13 residues. The CDR3: CASQPPGQGKGYF. The DNA for the CDR3 is TGTGCCAGCCAACCCCCGGGACAGGGGAAAGGGTACTTC.

V gene TRBV7-8 combines with J gene TRBJ1-2; 8 nucleotides align to TRBD1. The V and J ends lost 2 bases and 7 bases, in that order; junction bases with no gene match: 3. The CDR3 has 13 residues. Germline CDR1 SGHVS, CDR2 FQNEAQ. The DNA of the CDR3 is TGTGCCAGCAGCTTAAGGACAGGGATTGGCTACACCTTC. The encoded protein is CASSLRTGIGYTF. The full variable domain, its missing parts supplied by reference TRBV7-8 and TRBJ1-2, is GAGVSQSPRYKVAKRGQDVALRCDPISGHVSLFWYQQALGQGPEFLTYFQNEAQLDKSGLPSDRFFAERPEGSVSTLKIQRTQQEDSAVYLCASSLRTGIGYTFGSGTRLTVV.

The chain uses TRBV7-2 and TRBJ1-2, with D hard to call. Looked up from germline, CDR1 is SGHTA and CDR2 is FQGNSA. Trimming took 0 bases from V and 4 from J, leaving 9 bases between them. This CDR3 has 14 residues. CDR3 in amino acids: CASSLATGVYGYTF. The DNA of the CDR3 is TGTGCCAGCAGCTTAGCCACGGGAGTCTATGGCTACACCTTC.

This chain links TRBV7-9 with TRBJ1-2; 8 bases line up with TRBD1. The CDR3 contains 14 residues. Trimming cost V 2 bases and J 6 bases; bases outside gene matches: 5. Germline CDR1 is SEHNR and CDR2 is FQNEAQ (reference sequence). CDR3 in DNA: TGTGCCAGCAGCTTATTAGGGACAGGTCATGGCTACACCTTC. This sequence encodes CASSLLGTGHGYTF.

This clone appeared a few times. The genes are TRBV28 and TRBJ1-4; 7 nucleotides match TRBD1. This CDR3 contains 13 residues. J gave up 12 bases and V 9 bases, and 13 bases lay outside the gene matches. From germline, CDR1 is MDHEN and CDR2 SYDVKM. The CDR3 region is CASSKIPGGELFF. CDR3 bases: TGTGCCAGTTCAAAAATCCCAGGGGGAGAACTGTTTTTT.

The sample holds a few counts of this clone. DNA for the CDR3: TGCGCCAGCAGCCAAGATCGTAAAGGACTAGCGGGTTGGCAAGAGACCCAGTACTTC. Translated, it gives CASSQDRKGLAGWQETQYF. The V and J genes are TRBV4-1 and TRBJ2-5, with TRBD2 matching over 11 bases. V shed 0 bases, J shed 2 bases, and the junction held 11 bases outside the gene matches. Germline values: CDR1 MGHRA, CDR2 YSYEKL. The length of the CDR3 is 19 residues.

J is TRBJ2-1 and V is TRBV27; 9 nucleotides agree with TRBD1. The CDR3 covers 16 residues. Germline lookup yields CDR1 MNHEY and CDR2 SMNVEV (reference sequence). Trimming cost V 0 bases and J 8 bases; bases outside gene matches: 8. DNA of the CDR3: TGTGCCAGCAGTTTATCTCCGGGACAGGGTGTCGATGAGCAGTTCTTC. The encoded protein is CASSLSPGQGVDEQFF.

V is TRBV5-4 and J is TRBJ2-2; 14 bases fit TRBD2. The CDR3 has 18 residues. The germline V gene has CDR1 SGHNT and CDR2 YYREEE (reference sequence). V was clipped by 3 bases and J by 6 bases; unmatched bases: 10. The CDR3 is CASSSGTSGRLFPGELFF. As DNA, the CDR3 is TGTGCCAGCAGCTCCGGGACTAGCGGGAGATTGTTTCCCGGGGAGCTGTTTTTT. The full variable domain, completed using reference TRBV5-4 and TRBJ2-2, is ETGVTQSPTHLIKTRGQQVTLRCSSQSGHNTVSWYQQALGQGPQFIFQYYREEENGRGNFPPRFSGLQFPNYSSELNVNALELDDSALYLCASSSGTSGRLFPGELFFGEGSRLTVL.

The chain combines TRBV28 with TRBJ2-2, with D perhaps TRBD1 (6 bases). The V gene lost 3 bases and the J gene lost 8 bases, with 16 bases spanning the gap. Per the germline V gene, CDR1 is MDHEN and CDR2 is SYDVKM. This CDR3 is 15 amino acids long. In DNA, the CDR3 is TGTGCCAGCAGTTTCGACAGGTTGGATTTAGGGGAGCTGTTTTTT. This encodes CASSFDRLDLGELFF.

This clone was detected once. The chain uses TRBV11-2 and TRBJ2-6; D not certain. The germline gives CDR1 SGHAT, CDR2 FQNNGV. Trimming took off 3 bases at V and 0 bases at J, with 3 bases between the two ends. The CDR3 contains 14 residues. The DNA of the CDR3 is TGTGCCAGCAGCTTTCTCTCTGGGGCCAACGTCCTGACTTTC. Protein: CASSFLSGANVLTF.

The chain couples TRBV24-1 to TRBJ2-3; 8 bases fit TRBD1. The germline V gene encodes CDR1 KGHDR and CDR2 SFDVKD. V lost 4 bases to trimming and J lost 3 bases; unmatched junction nucleotides: 8. The CDR3 extends over 16 amino acids. In nucleotides, the CDR3 is TGTGCCACCAGTGACGGAGACAGGGGACGGACAGATACGCAGTATTTT. Its protein product is CATSDGDRGRTDTQYF.

The V gene is TRBV7-6, the J gene TRBJ1-5, with 12 bases lining up with TRBD1. Per the germline V gene, CDR1 is SGHVS and CDR2 is FNYEAQ. The length of the CDR3 is 14 residues. With 10 bases clipped from V and 7 bases from J, the junction kept 8 bases outside the gene matches. This CDR3 reads CAIGTGGAGQPQHF. The CDR3 DNA follows: TGTGCCATCGGGACAGGGGGCGCGGGGCAGCCCCAGCATTTT.

The chain carries TRBV18 and TRBJ1-1, with 7 bases that match TRBD1. This CDR3 is built from 13 residues. CDR1 and CDR2 from the germline V gene are KGHSH and LQKENI. With V trimmed by 1 base and J by 7 bases, 3 bases remained unmatched. CDR3 bases: TGTGCCAGCTCACCACGGGACAGCGTTGAAGCTTTCTTT. Its protein is CASSPRDSVEAFF.

The chain joins TRBV7-8 to TRBJ2-3; TRBD2 is a possible D gene (5 bases). Germline V gives CDR1 SGHVS, CDR2 FQNEAQ. This CDR3 has 17 amino acids. The V gene lost 1 base and the J gene lost 2 bases, with 16 bases spanning the gap. CDR3 sequence: CASSLVELVPHTDTQYF. The CDR3 DNA sequence: TGTGCCAGCAGCTTAGTAGAACTAGTACCACACACAGATACGCAGTATTTT.

This CDR3 is CATSDPDRTTGELFF. The CDR3 coding sequence is TGTGCCACCAGTGACCCGGACAGAACCACCGGGGAGCTGTTTTTT. The chain has TRBV24-1 and TRBJ2-2, with D maybe TRBD1 (6 bases). The CDR3 is 15 residues long. V lost 4 bases and J 4 bases, leaving 12 bases between the germline ends. Germline V lookup: CDR1 KGHDR, CDR2 SFDVKD.

The sample holds a few counts of this clone. The J gene is TRBJ1-5, the V gene TRBV7-8; TRBD1 is a possible D gene (5 bases). Germline lookup yields CDR1 SGHVS and CDR2 FQNEAQ. The V end lost 5 bases, the J end lost 0 bases, and 11 bases lay between the germline ends. The CDR3 totals 15 residues. This CDR3 is CASSISTVSNQPQHF. DNA for the CDR3: TGTGCCAGCAGCATATCGACAGTTAGCAATCAGCCCCAGCATTTT.

This clone came up a few times. The rearrangement links TRBV2 to TRBJ1-2; 7 nucleotides align to TRBD1. J lost 8 bases, V lost 8 bases, and 17 bases had no gene match. The germline gives CDR1 SNHLY, CDR2 FYNNEI. The CDR3 runs to 15 residues. The DNA for the CDR3 is TGTGCCAGCGGGGATCCGGGACAGCCGTTCTTCGGCTACACCTTC. Translation gives CASGDPGQPFFGYTF.

This clone appeared once. The chain uses TRBV11-2 and TRBJ1-1; TRBD1 is a possible D gene (5 bases). The CDR3 has 15 residues. V gave up 5 bases and J gave up 1 base, with 14 bases separating them. Germline V gene data show CDR1 as SGHAT and CDR2 as FQNNGV. The CDR3, as DNA: TGTGCCAGCAGCAGCAGGGTTTTTGGGAACACTGAAGCTTTCTTT. It codes for CASSSRVFGNTEAFF.

J is TRBJ1-5 and V is TRBV7-8, with D tentatively TRBD1 (6 bases). The germline V gene has CDR1 SGHVS and CDR2 FQNEAQ. The CDR3 is 15 residues long. The V gene lost 2 bases and the J gene lost 7 bases, with 15 bases spanning the gap. The CDR3 nucleotides are TGTGCCAGCAGCTTACGGAACAGGGTAGAGCAGCCCCAGCATTTT. Its translation is CASSLRNRVEQPQHF. The complete variable domain, with remaining parts taken from reference TRBV7-8 and TRBJ1-5, reads GAGVSQSPRYKVAKRGQDVALRCDPISGHVSLFWYQQALGQGPEFLTYFQNEAQLDKSGLPSDRFFAERPEGSVSTLKIQRTQQEDSAVYLCASSLRNRVEQPQHFGDGTRLSIL.